Listed below are T cell receptor beta chains from one sample, sequenced in a study of blood T cells in healthy people across ages. TCRdb re-called the 5' RACE reads through MiXCR, storing one row per CDR3 protein. In the table there are about 1,500,000 distinct CDR3 sequences, roughly 40% of which are singletons. Sequenced: blood. The receptors derive from a woman between 18 and 30 years old in good health. CDR3s include the opening cysteine and the closing phenylalanine or tryptophan. The order of the fields is V gene, clone size, J gene, D gene, CDR3 DNA, CDR3 protein. A D gene is named only where the DNA matches it firmly. Clone size is not always given. Where it is, it says once, few, many or a class for expanded clones.

TRBV6-1	-	TRBJ2-1	-	TGTGCCAGCAGTGGCCGGGTCTTTAATGAGCAGTTCTTC	CASSGRVFNEQFF
TRBV20-1	-	TRBJ1-3	-	TGCAGTGCTAGGCCCACGGGTGGAAACACCATATATTTT	CSARPTGGNTIYF
TRBV15	-	TRBJ2-1	-	TGTGCCACCAGCAGAGTTAGGGGGGATTACAATGAGCAGTTCTTC	CATSRVRGDYNEQFF
TRBV7-2	few	TRBJ2-3	-	TGTGCCAGCAGCCCGACGCTTATAGCGGGCACAGATACGCAGTATTTT	CASSPTLIAGTDTQYF
TRBV29-1	-	TRBJ1-1	TRBD1	TGCAGCGGGCGGACAGGGAACACTGAAGCTTTCTTT	CSGRTGNTEAFF
TRBV20-1	-	TRBJ2-4	-	TGCAGTGCCACTCGACAGGCCCTCCAGGGCAAAAACATTCAGTACTTC	CSATRQALQGKNIQYF
TRBV6-2/TRBV6-3	-	TRBJ1-2	-	TGTGCCAGCAGCCTAGGGACTACGGTAGGCTACACCTTC	CASSLGTTVGYTF
TRBV2	few	TRBJ2-5	TRBD1	TGTGCCAGCACCGAAGTGGGGACAGCCCAAGAGACCCAGTACTTC	CASTEVGTAQETQYF
TRBV6-5	few	TRBJ2-7	TRBD2	TGTGCCAGCAGTTATTCCGGGGGGAGCGGGTACGAGCAGTACTTC	CASSYSGGSGYEQYF
TRBV28	-	TRBJ1-6	-	TGTGCCAGCAGTTTATTGTCAGGGAATTCACCCCTCCACTTT	CASSLLSGNSPLHF
TRBV7-2	few	TRBJ2-7	-	TGTGCCAGCACCCCTGGCGGGCCTATAACCTACGAGCAGTACTTC	CASTPGGPITYEQYF
TRBV5-1	-	TRBJ1-1	-	TGCGCCAGCAGCTTCCAGGAGGGTGTGAACACTGAAGCTTTCTTT	CASSFQEGVNTEAFF
TRBV20-1	-	TRBJ2-7	TRBD2	TGCAGTGCCGGGGGGTACGAGCAGTACTTC	CSAGGYEQYF
TRBV6-1	-	TRBJ2-2	TRBD1	TGTGCCAGCAGTGGCTCTGGGACAGGGTCGCCTGAGTTGACCGGGGAGCTGTTTTTT	CASSGSGTGSPELTGELFF
TRBV14	-	TRBJ2-5	-	TGTGCCAGCAGCCAAGGACTAGTCCGCCAAGAGACCCAGTACTTC	CASSQGLVRQETQYF
TRBV6-2/TRBV6-3	-	TRBJ1-5	TRBD1	TGTGCCAGCACCCGACGACAGGGGAGCAATCAGCCCCAGCATTTT	CASTRRQGSNQPQHF
TRBV28	few	TRBJ1-6	-	TGTGCCAGCAGTTCCTCAGGGTCACCCCTCCACTTT	CASSSSGSPLHF
TRBV6-6	-	TRBJ2-7	-	TGTGCCAGCACCTACCCCGGCAGTCAGACCCGCGAGCAGTACTTC	CASTYPGSQTREQYF
TRBV10-3	-	TRBJ2-2	-	TGTGCCATCAGTGAGTACCCCCCGGGACGAGCAAACACCGGGGAGCTGTTTTTT	CAISEYPPGRANTGELFF
TRBV7-6	-	TRBJ1-1	-	TGTGCCAGCGTCCCGGGGGCCGATATAAACACTGAAGCTTTCTTT	CASVPGADINTEAFF
TRBV5-1	few	TRBJ2-5	-	TGCGCCAGCAGCTTGTCAACTCCGTACCAAGAGACCCAGTACTTC	CASSLSTPYQETQYF
TRBV3-1	once	TRBJ2-7	TRBD2	TGTGCCAGCAGCCAAGAGGGACTAGGATACAATGAGCAGTACTTC	CASSQEGLGYNEQYF
TRBV4-1	-	TRBJ1-5	-	TGCGCCAGCAGCCAAGCCCGGGTCTGGGGAGGTCAGCCCCAGCATTTT	CASSQARVWGGQPQHF
TRBV12-3/TRBV12-4	few	TRBJ1-1	-	TGTGCCAGCAGTTTAGGAGGGAAAGGCACTGAAGCTTTCTTT	CASSLGGKGTEAFF
TRBV6-6	few	TRBJ1-2	TRBD1	TGTGCCAGCAGTTACTCACAGGGGTCCGACTATGGCTACACCTTC	CASSYSQGSDYGYTF
TRBV19	-	TRBJ2-1	-	TGTGCCAGTAGTATTGGAAATCTTGCCCTGTACAATGAGCAGTTCTTC	CASSIGNLALYNEQFF
TRBV7-9	few	TRBJ2-1	-	TGTGCCAGCAGGGCAGAGGGACGGATTTACAATGAGCAGTTCTTC	CASRAEGRIYNEQFF
TRBV24-1	-	TRBJ2-4	TRBD2	TGTGCCACCGCCGGCTCGGGGAGCGGGGCAAACATTCAGTACTTC	CATAGSGSGANIQYF
TRBV25-1	-	TRBJ2-7	TRBD2	TGTGCCAGCAGCCTGGGACTAGCGGGAGGGTACCCCTACGAGCAGTACTTC	CASSLGLAGGYPYEQYF
TRBV10-3	-	TRBJ1-1	-	TGTGCCATCACCCCGGGCACTGAAGCTTTCTTT	CAITPGTEAFF
TRBV30	-	TRBJ1-2	TRBD1	TGTGCCTGGAGTGTAGGGGGCGACGGATATGGCTACACCTTC	CAWSVGGDGYGYTF
TRBV5-1	-	TRBJ2-3	TRBD1	TGCGCCAGCAGCGACCGGGACAGGGGCGATACGCAGTATTTT	CASSDRDRGDTQYF
TRBV21-1	-	TRBJ2-2	-	TGTGCCAGCAGCAAAGTTCGTGACAGGGGGCGAGGAACCGGGGAGCTGTTTTTT	CASSKVRDRGRGTGELFF
TRBV30	-	TRBJ2-6	-	TGTGCCTGTGAGCAGGGTTTGGGGGCCAACGTCCTGACTTTC	CACEQGLGANVLTF
TRBV10-3	few	TRBJ2-5	-	TGTGCCATCAGTGGACGGGAGGAGACCCAGTACTTC	CAISGREETQYF
TRBV20-1	few	TRBJ2-7	TRBD2	TGCAGTGCCCTTAGCGGGAGGAGTATCGAGCAGTACTTC	CSALSGRSIEQYF
TRBV29-1	-	TRBJ1-1	-	TGCAGCGTTGGTTTCGGAACCCCGGAAGCTTTCTTT	CSVGFGTPEAFF
TRBV20-1	few	TRBJ2-1	-	TGCAGTGCTAGAGACTTTGGTGGGGGAGGCGTCAATGAGCAGTTCTTC	CSARDFGGGGVNEQFF
TRBV27	-	TRBJ2-7	TRBD2	TGTGCCAGCAGCCCTACCATATACCGGACTAGCGTGATCGAGCAGTACTTC	CASSPTIYRTSVIEQYF
TRBV7-9	few	TRBJ1-1	TRBD1	TGTGCCAGCAGCTTGTGGACAGGCGACACTGAAGCTTTCTTT	CASSLWTGDTEAFF
TRBV6-1	-	TRBJ2-3	TRBD1	TGTGCCAGCAGGGACAGGGGGCGGGCAGATACGCAGTATTTT	CASRDRGRADTQYF